Shown below are 31 T cell receptor beta chains from a single sample sequenced in a study of cytomegalovirus exposure and HLA in healthy donors. Assay: immunoSEQ multiplex PCR; the TCRdb copy retains only in-frame clones and omits some. The data hold 90,000 to 120,000 clones, with about 85% observed a single time. Sequenced: PBMCs. These receptors originate from a woman younger than 30 in good health and CMV-seronegative.

This sequence joins TRBV4-2 and TRBJ2-5, with 8 bases aligning to TRBD1. The CDR3 totals 16 residues. Germline CDR1 and CDR2: LGHNA and YNFKEQ. J was trimmed by 5 bases and V by 5 bases; bases with no gene match: 13. CDR3 sequence (DNA): TGTGCCAGCAGCAACTGGACAGGGAGGATCGACGAGACCCAGTACTTC. Amino acids: CASSNWTGRIDETQYF.

The chain couples TRBV18 to TRBJ2-7, with a weak D call TRBD2 (6 bases). Germline V CDR1 and CDR2: KGHSH, LQKENI. Deletions cut 1 base from V and 4 bases from J, with 8 bases between. The CDR3 loop spans 13 amino acids. CDR3 in DNA: TGTGCCAGCTCACCACTACGGGGGTACGAGCAGTACTTC. Protein: CASSPLRGYEQYF.

The chain employs TRBV10-1 and TRBJ2-3; a possible D gene is TRBD2 (6 bases). CDR1 is WNHNN, CDR2 SYGVQD, per germline (reference sequence). The germline V and J ends were trimmed by 8 bases and 7 bases, with 13 bases remaining between them. CDR3 size: 12 residues. The CDR3 is CASGGAGNTQYF. The CDR3 coding sequence is TGCGCCAGCGGAGGGGCTGGAAATACGCAGTATTTT.

The rearrangement uses TRBV10-3 and TRBJ1-6; the D gene is possibly TRBD1 (6 bases). V lost 6 bases and J 7 bases, leaving 10 bases between the germline ends. The CDR3 is 13 amino acids. Germline V lookup: CDR1 ENHRY, CDR2 SYGVKD. Here the CDR3 reads CAIRTDSNSPLHF. The CDR3 DNA is TGTGCCATCAGGACGGACAGCAATTCACCCCTCCACTTT.

The chain joins TRBV7-9 to TRBJ2-4, with TRBD2 identical over 13 bases. Germline CDR1 SEHNR, CDR2 FQNEAQ (reference sequence). Unmatched junction bases numbered 6, after V lost 4 bases and J lost 0 bases. CDR3 length: 18 amino acids. The CDR3 sequence is CASSSLAGGPLAKNIQYF. The DNA for the CDR3 is TGTGCCAGCAGCTCACTAGCGGGGGGGCCCCTAGCCAAAAACATTCAGTACTTC.

This sequence joins TRBV10-3 and TRBJ2-7; 9 nucleotides align to TRBD1. V gave up 4 bases and J gave up 0 bases; unmatched junction bases: 7. Germline lookup yields CDR1 ENHRY and CDR2 SYGVKD. The CDR3 covers 16 residues. The CDR3 reads CAISGNRDRVSYEQYF. The CDR3 DNA is TGTGCCATCAGTGGCAACCGGGACAGGGTCTCCTACGAGCAGTACTTC.

This clone was seen once. This rearrangement joins TRBV2 to TRBJ2-7; 8 nucleotides agree with TRBD2. CDR1 is SNHLY and CDR2 is FYNNEI in the germline V gene. The CDR3 extends over 16 amino acids. The trim removed 5 bases at V and 3 bases at J, leaving 12 bases unmatched. CDR3 nucleotide sequence: TGTGCCAGCAGTTCCCGGGGGGGCGGGAACAACTACGAGCAGTACTTC. Its translation: CASSSRGGGNNYEQYF.

The chain employs TRBV19 and TRBJ2-7; D gene unclear. Germline assignment: CDR1 LNHDA and CDR2 SQIVND (reference sequence). V was cut by 5 bases and J by 0 bases, with 11 bases left in between. The CDR3 has 14 residues. CDR3 region: CASSRWASSYEQYF. Here the CDR3 DNA reads TGTGCCAGTAGTCGATGGGCGAGCTCCTACGAGCAGTACTTC.

The chain employs TRBV29-1 and TRBJ2-7, with 15 bases that match TRBD2. The germline V gene encodes CDR1 SQVTM and CDR2 ANQGSEA. Losses at the gene ends were 7 bases for V and 5 bases for J; bases not matched to a gene: 9. The CDR3 length is 15 residues. The CDR3 nucleotides read TGCAGCGCCGTCGGACTAGCGGGGGGGCCTGACGAGCAGTACTTC. Translating gives CSAVGLAGGPDEQYF.

The chain employs TRBV10-3 and TRBJ2-1; TRBD2 agrees at 9 bases. Germline loops: CDR1 ENHRY, CDR2 SYGVKD. V was clipped by 3 bases and J by 5 bases; unmatched bases: 5. The CDR3 loop spans 15 amino acids. CDR3 sequence (DNA): TGTGCCATCAGTGATATTAGCGGGGGTAACAATGAGCAGTTCTTC. Protein sequence: CAISDISGGNNEQFF.

The rearrangement links TRBV19 to TRBJ2-3, with 9 nucleotides matching TRBD2. This CDR3 has 15 amino acids. J lost 3 bases, V lost 3 bases, and 4 bases had no gene match. Germline-derived CDR1 and CDR2 are LNHDA and SQIVND (reference sequence). CDR3 sequence (DNA): TGTGCCAGTAGTATGGGTAGCGGGGGTACAGATACGCAGTATTTT. Translation: CASSMGSGGTDTQYF.

This clone was picked up one time. This chain connects TRBV10-3 to TRBJ2-7, with 9 nucleotides matching TRBD1. CDR3 size: 16 residues. The germline V gene has CDR1 ENHRY and CDR2 SYGVKD. The junction had 9 bases not matched to a gene; V was cut back by 2 bases and J by 4 bases. CDR3 DNA: TGTGCCATCAGTGAGAACTTGGGACAGGGATCGTACGAGCAGTACTTC. It encodes CAISENLGQGSYEQYF.

The chain combines TRBV6-6 with TRBJ2-7, with TRBD2 matching 7 bases. The CDR3 covers 15 residues. V shed 2 bases and J 8 bases; nucleotides not matched to a gene: 12. Germline values: CDR1 MNHNY, CDR2 SVGAGI (reference sequence). The CDR3 bases are TGTGCCAGCAGTTACAGCGGGACCGGTCTTTTTCAGCAGTACTTC. The encoded protein is CASSYSGTGLFQQYF.

The table lists this clone with a count of one. The chain joins TRBV7-6 to TRBJ1-1; D gene unclear. Germline values: CDR1 SGHVS, CDR2 FNYEAQ. V shed 1 base and J shed 0 bases, with 9 bases lying between them. This CDR3 comprises 15 residues. CDR3 in DNA: TGTGCCAGCAGCTTAGGTCCTTTTATGAACACTGAAGCTTTCTTT. Translated, it gives CASSLGPFMNTEAFF.

The J gene is TRBJ1-1, the V gene TRBV27; 8 bases map to TRBD1. From germline, CDR1 is MNHEY and CDR2 SMNVEV (reference sequence). The CDR3 consists of 16 residues. The junction had 7 bases not matched to a gene; V was cut back by 1 base and J by 3 bases. CDR3 amino acids: CASSLLAGGLDTEAFF. The CDR3 coding sequence is TGTGCCAGCAGTTTATTGGCAGGGGGCTTGGACACTGAAGCTTTCTTT.

This clone has only one observation. This sequence joins TRBV9 and TRBJ2-3, with TRBD2 matching over 11 bases. The CDR3 runs 16 residues. Germline lookup yields CDR1 SGDLS and CDR2 YYNGEE. V trimming: 7 bases; J trimming: 2 bases; junction bases outside the gene matches: 9. CDR3 amino acids: CASGQASGGFTDTQYF. Here the CDR3 DNA reads TGTGCCAGCGGCCAGGCTAGCGGGGGGTTCACAGATACGCAGTATTTT.

This clone showed up just once. V and J are TRBV4-1 and TRBJ1-1, with D uncertain. V lost 1 base, J lost 8 bases, and 8 bases lay in between. The CDR3 is made up of 12 amino acids. From germline, CDR1 is MGHRA and CDR2 YSYEKL. The CDR3 nucleotides are TGCGCCAGCAGCCAAGGCGGAAAGGAAGCTTTCTTT. This sequence encodes CASSQGGKEAFF.

This clone has a handful of counts. V gene TRBV4-1 combines with J gene TRBJ2-2, with D possibly being TRBD1 (8 bases). Trimming took 3 bases from V and 8 from J, leaving 16 bases between them. CDR1 MGHRA and CDR2 YSYEKL come from the germline V gene. This CDR3 region has 15 residues. The CDR3 sequence is CASSHPGQGLGELFF. The CDR3 nucleotides are TGCGCCAGCAGCCACCCAGGACAGGGACTAGGGGAGCTGTTTTTT.

This chain's CDR3 is CASSSTETTGELFF. CDR3 in DNA: TGTGCCAGCAGTTCTACAGAAACTACCGGGGAGCTGTTTTTT. V is TRBV6-1 and J is TRBJ2-2; D is unresolved. The CDR3 spans 14 residues. The V gene's germline CDR1 is MNHNS and CDR2 SASEGT. Trimming stripped 5 bases from V and 5 bases from J, with 12 bases between.

This clone was detected only once. The V and J genes are TRBV19 and TRBJ2-7, with 7 positions matching TRBD2. From germline, CDR1 is LNHDA and CDR2 SQIVND (reference sequence). The V gene end was trimmed by 1 base and the J gene end by 3 bases; junction bases not matched to a gene: 6. CDR3 length: 15 residues. CDR3 loop: CASSIVGQRGYEQYF. The CDR3 DNA follows: TGTGCCAGTAGTATAGTCGGCCAGCGGGGCTACGAGCAGTACTTC. Using reference TRBV19 and TRBJ2-7 for the parts outside the CDR3, the full variable domain is DGGITQSPKYLFRKEGQNVTLSCEQNLNHDAMYWYRQDPGQGLRLIYYSQIVNDFQKGDIAEGYSVSREKKESFPLTVTSAQKNPTAFYLCASSIVGQRGYEQYFGPGTRLTVT.

The V and J genes are TRBV7-3 and TRBJ1-1, with TRBD1 identical over 9 bases. Germline loops: CDR1 SGHTA, CDR2 FQGTGA. V dropped 6 bases and J dropped 5; count of bases not matched to a gene: 4. CDR3 length: 13 residues. CDR3 loop: CASRSDRGTEAFF. The DNA of the CDR3 is TGTGCCAGCAGGTCGGACAGGGGAACTGAAGCTTTCTTT.

V and J are TRBV25-1 and TRBJ2-1; weak D call: TRBD1 (6 bases). V was pared by 4 bases and J by 2 bases, with 12 bases between. The CDR3 consists of 15 residues. In germline, CDR1 is MGHDK, CDR2 SYGVNS. The CDR3 nucleotides are TGTGCCAGCAGTGCGACCCGGGACACCTACAATGAGCAGTTCTTC. This translates into CASSATRDTYNEQFF.

The V and J genes are TRBV6-5 and TRBJ1-1, with 10 bases fitting TRBD1. J was trimmed by 1 base and V by 6 bases; bases with no gene match: 2. The CDR3 spans 14 residues. The germline CDR1 and CDR2 sequences are MNHEY and SVGAGI. The CDR3: CASSRQGANTEAFF. The CDR3 DNA sequence: TGTGCCAGCAGCCGACAGGGGGCGAACACTGAAGCTTTCTTT.

This rearrangement joins TRBV7-9 to TRBJ2-2; 8 bases match TRBD2. The germline CDR1 and CDR2 sequences are SEHNR and FQNEAQ (reference sequence). CDR3 length: 16 amino acids. With V trimmed by 1 base and J by 2 bases, 3 bases remained unmatched. CDR3 sequence: CASSLVAGTNTGELFF. The CDR3 region has the DNA TGTGCCAGCAGCTTAGTAGCGGGGACTAACACCGGGGAGCTGTTTTTT.

The DNA for the CDR3 is TGTGCCAGCAGCTTGAGTCAGCGGGGGGGAGCGAATGAGCAGTTCTTC. Its translation: CASSLSQRGGANEQFF. The chain combines TRBV7-9 with TRBJ2-1, with TRBD2 identical over 10 bases. V was pared by 3 bases and J by 7 bases, with 9 bases of the junction left unmatched. The CDR3 extends over 16 amino acids. Looked up from germline, CDR1 is SEHNR and CDR2 is FQNEAQ (reference sequence).

This chain links TRBV7-8 with TRBJ1-6; D remains unclear. Deletions cut 1 base from V and 7 bases from J, with 11 bases between. CDR3 length: 15 amino acids. Per the germline V gene, CDR1 is SGHVS and CDR2 is FQNEAQ. CDR3 in amino acids: CASSLGLVSNSPLHF. The DNA of the CDR3 is TGTGCCAGCAGCTTAGGTTTAGTGAGCAATTCACCCCTCCACTTT. Filled out from reference TRBV7-8 and TRBJ1-6, the complete variable domain reads GAGVSQSPRYKVAKRGQDVALRCDPISGHVSLFWYQQALGQGPEFLTYFQNEAQLDKSGLPSDRFFAERPEGSVSTLKIQRTQQEDSAVYLCASSLGLVSNSPLHFGNGTRLTVT.

The chain has TRBV30 and TRBJ2-1; tentatively, D is TRBD2 (6 bases). Germline V lookup: CDR1 GTSNPN, CDR2 SVGIG (reference sequence). Trimming shortened V by 1 base and J by 6 bases, and 16 bases separated the two germline ends. CDR3 length equals 15 residues. The CDR3 loop reads CAWSAGLQATNEQFF. The CDR3 DNA reads TGTGCCTGGAGTGCGGGACTTCAAGCCACCAATGAGCAGTTCTTC.

This chain links TRBV2 with TRBJ2-5; TRBD2 matches 9 bases. The CDR3 runs to 15 residues. V trimming: 1 base; J trimming: 5 bases; junction bases outside the gene matches: 5. CDR1 is SNHLY and CDR2 is FYNNEI in the germline V gene. The CDR3 coding sequence is TGTGCCAGCAGTGAAGGCGGGGGGGCCCCGGAGACCCAGTACTTC. Amino acid sequence: CASSEGGGAPETQYF. The entire variable domain, with the rest obtained from reference TRBV2 and TRBJ2-5, is as follows: EPEVTQTPSHQVTQMGQEVILRCVPISNHLYFYWYRQILGQKVEFLVSFYNNEISEKSEIFDDQFSVERPDGSNFTLKIRSTKLEDSAMYFCASSEGGGAPETQYFGPGTRLLVL.

V usage is TRBV2 and J usage is TRBJ2-1, with TRBD2 identical over 10 bases. Germline V gives CDR1 SNHLY, CDR2 FYNNEI. Trimming at V came to 6 bases and at J to 8 bases, leaving 7 bases not matched to a gene. The CDR3 extends over 14 amino acids. CDR3 residues: CASSGLAGDHEQFF. As DNA, the CDR3 is TGTGCCAGCAGCGGGCTAGCGGGGGATCATGAGCAGTTCTTC.

The rearrangement joins TRBV10-3 to TRBJ1-3; D gene uncertain. CDR3 length: 16 residues. Per the germline V gene, CDR1 is ENHRY and CDR2 is SYGVKD. V was cut by 0 bases and J by 0 bases, with 9 bases left in between. The CDR3 region has the DNA TGTGCCATCAGTGAGTCCCCAGTCTCCTCTGGAAACACCATATATTTT. It codes for CAISESPVSSGNTIYF.

Concerning this clone itself: This may be a read error, as it is one base from a much larger clone. V and J are TRBV27 and TRBJ2-1; TRBD2 matches at 8 bases. Losses at the gene ends were 5 bases for V and 5 bases for J; bases not matched to a gene: 5. Germline loops: CDR1 MNHEY, CDR2 SMNVEV (reference sequence). The CDR3 contains 14 residues. The CDR3 DNA reads TGTGCCAGCAGTGACGGGGGGGCCGACAATGAGCAGTTCTTC. The encoded protein is CASSDGGADNEQFF.